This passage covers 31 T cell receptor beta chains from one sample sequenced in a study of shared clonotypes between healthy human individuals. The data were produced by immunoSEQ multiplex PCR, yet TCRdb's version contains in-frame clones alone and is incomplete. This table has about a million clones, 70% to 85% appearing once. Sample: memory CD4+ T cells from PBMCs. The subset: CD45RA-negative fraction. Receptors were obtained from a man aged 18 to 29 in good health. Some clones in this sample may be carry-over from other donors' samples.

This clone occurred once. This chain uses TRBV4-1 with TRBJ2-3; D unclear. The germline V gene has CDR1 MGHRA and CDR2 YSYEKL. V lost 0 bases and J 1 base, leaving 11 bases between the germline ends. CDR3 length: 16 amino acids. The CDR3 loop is CASSQDLAEGTDTQYF. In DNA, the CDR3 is TGCGCCAGCAGCCAAGATTTGGCAGAAGGCACAGATACGCAGTATTTT.

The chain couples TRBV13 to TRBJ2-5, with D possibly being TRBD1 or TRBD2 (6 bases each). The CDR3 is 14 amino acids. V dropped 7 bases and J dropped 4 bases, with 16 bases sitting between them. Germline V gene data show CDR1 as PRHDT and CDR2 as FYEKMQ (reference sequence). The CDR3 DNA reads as TGTGCCAGCAACCGGGGGCCCCAAGGAGAGACCCAGTACTTC. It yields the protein CASNRGPQGETQYF.

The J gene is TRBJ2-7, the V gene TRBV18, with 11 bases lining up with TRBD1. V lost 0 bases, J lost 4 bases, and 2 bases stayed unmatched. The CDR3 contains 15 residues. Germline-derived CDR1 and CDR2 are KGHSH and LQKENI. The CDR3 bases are TGTGCCAGCTCACCACCGGGACAGGGGGGTTACGAGCAGTACTTC. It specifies CASSPPGQGGYEQYF.

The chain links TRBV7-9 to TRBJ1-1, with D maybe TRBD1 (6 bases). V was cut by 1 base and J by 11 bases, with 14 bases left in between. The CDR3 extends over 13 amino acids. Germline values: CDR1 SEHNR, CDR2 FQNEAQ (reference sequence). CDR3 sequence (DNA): TGTGCCAGCAGCTTAGGAGGGACAACACGGGCTTTCTTT. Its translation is CASSLGGTTRAFF.

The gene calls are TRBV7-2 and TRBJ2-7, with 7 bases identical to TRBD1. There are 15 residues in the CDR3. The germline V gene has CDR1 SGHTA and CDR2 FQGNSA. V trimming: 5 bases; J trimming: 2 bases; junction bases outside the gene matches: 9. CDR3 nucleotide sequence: TGTGCCAGCAGCCCCCACGGGACAGCCACCTACGAGCAGTACTTC. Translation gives CASSPHGTATYEQYF. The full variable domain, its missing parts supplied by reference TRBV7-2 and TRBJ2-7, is GAGVSQSPSNKVTEKGKDVELRCDPISGHTALYWYRQSLGQGLEFLIYFQGNSAPDKSGLPSDRFSAERTGGSVSTLTIQRTQQEDSAVYLCASSPHGTATYEQYFGPGTRLTVT.

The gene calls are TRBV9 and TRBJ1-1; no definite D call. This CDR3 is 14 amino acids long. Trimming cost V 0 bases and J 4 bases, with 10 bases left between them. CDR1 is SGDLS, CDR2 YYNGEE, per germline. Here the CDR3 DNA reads TGTGCCAGCAGCGTAGGGGGAAGGAGCACTGAAGCTTTCTTT. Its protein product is CASSVGGRSTEAFF.

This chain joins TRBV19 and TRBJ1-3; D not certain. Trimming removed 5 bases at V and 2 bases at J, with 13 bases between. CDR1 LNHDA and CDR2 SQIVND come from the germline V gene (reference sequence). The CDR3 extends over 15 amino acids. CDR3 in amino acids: CASSADRYPGNTIYF. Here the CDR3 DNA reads TGTGCCAGTAGTGCGGACCGATACCCTGGAAACACCATATATTTT.

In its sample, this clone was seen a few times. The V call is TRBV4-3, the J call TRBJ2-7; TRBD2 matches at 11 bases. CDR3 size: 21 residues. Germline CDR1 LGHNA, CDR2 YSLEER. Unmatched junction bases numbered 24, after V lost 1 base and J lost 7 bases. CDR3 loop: CASSQVLGADRVAGGPREQYF. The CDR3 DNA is TGCGCCAGCAGCCAAGTTTTGGGGGCGGACAGGGTAGCGGGAGGGCCTCGAGAGCAGTACTTC.

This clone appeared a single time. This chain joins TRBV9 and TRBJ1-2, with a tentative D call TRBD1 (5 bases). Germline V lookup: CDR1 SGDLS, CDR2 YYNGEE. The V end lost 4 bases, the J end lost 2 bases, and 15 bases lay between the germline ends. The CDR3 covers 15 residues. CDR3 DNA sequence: TGTGCCAGCAGCCCAGGGTACCCCCAGAACTATGGCTACACCTTC. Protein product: CASSPGYPQNYGYTF.

The CDR3 DNA is TGTGCCATCAGTGGGACCTTACCGGCTGGAAACACCATATATTTT. Amino acids: CAISGTLPAGNTIYF. The chain uses TRBV10-3 and TRBJ1-3; D remains unclear. V lost 4 bases to trimming and J lost 2 bases, with 12 bases between them. The CDR3 loop spans 15 amino acids. Germline CDR1 and CDR2: ENHRY and SYGVKD.

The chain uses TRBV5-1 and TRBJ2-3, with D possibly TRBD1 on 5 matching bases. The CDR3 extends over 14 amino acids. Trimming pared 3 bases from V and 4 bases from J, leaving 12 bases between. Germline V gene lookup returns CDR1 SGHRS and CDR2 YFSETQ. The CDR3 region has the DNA TGCGCCAGCAGCTCCCCCCAGGGCTCAGATACGCAGTATTTT. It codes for CASSSPQGSDTQYF.

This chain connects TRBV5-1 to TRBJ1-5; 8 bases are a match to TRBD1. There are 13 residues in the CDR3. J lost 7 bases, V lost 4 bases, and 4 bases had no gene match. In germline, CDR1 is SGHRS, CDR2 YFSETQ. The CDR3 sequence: CASSPTGVQPQHF. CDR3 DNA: TGCGCCAGCAGCCCGACAGGGGTCCAGCCCCAGCATTTT.

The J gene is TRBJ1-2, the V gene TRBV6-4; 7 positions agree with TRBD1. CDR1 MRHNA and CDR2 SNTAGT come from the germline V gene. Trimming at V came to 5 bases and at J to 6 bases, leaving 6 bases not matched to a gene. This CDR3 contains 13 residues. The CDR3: CASSPTGSNGYTF. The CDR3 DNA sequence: TGTGCCAGCAGTCCGACAGGGTCTAATGGCTACACCTTC.

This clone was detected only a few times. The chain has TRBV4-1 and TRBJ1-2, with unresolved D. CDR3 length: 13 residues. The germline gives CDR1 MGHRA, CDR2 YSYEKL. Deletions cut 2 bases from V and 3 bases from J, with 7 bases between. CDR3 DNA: TGCGCCAGCAGCCAACTGGCGGACTATGGCTACACCTTC. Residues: CASSQLADYGYTF.

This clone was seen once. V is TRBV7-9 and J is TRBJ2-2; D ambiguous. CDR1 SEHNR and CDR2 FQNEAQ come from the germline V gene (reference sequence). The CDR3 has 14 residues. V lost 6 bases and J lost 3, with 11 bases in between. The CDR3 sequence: CASSSGQYTGELFF. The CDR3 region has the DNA TGTGCCAGCAGTTCCGGGCAGTACACCGGGGAGCTGTTTTTT.

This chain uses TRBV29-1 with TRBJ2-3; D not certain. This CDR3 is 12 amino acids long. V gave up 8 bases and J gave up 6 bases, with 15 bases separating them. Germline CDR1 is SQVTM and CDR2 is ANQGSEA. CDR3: CSIQQGGDTQYF. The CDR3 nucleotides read TGCAGCATCCAGCAAGGTGGGGATACGCAGTATTTT.

The CDR3 coding sequence is TGTGCCAGCAGCCCCCAGGACGGATTCTCTGGAAACACCATATATTTT. As protein: CASSPQDGFSGNTIYF. The chain carries TRBV7-2 and TRBJ1-3, with unresolved D. Germline V gene data show CDR1 as SGHTA and CDR2 as FQGNSA. V lost 5 bases, J lost 0 bases, and 14 bases lay in between. There are 16 residues in the CDR3. Full variable domain (rest looked up from reference TRBV7-2 and TRBJ1-3): GAGVSQSPSNKVTEKGKDVELRCDPISGHTALYWYRQSLGQGLEFLIYFQGNSAPDKSGLPSDRFSAERTGGSVSTLTIQRTQQEDSAVYLCASSPQDGFSGNTIYFGEGSWLTVV.

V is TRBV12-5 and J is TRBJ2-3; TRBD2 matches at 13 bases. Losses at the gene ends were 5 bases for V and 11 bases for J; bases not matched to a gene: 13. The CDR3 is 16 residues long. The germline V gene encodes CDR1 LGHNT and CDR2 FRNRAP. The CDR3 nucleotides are TGTGCTAGTGGTCCGGGGACTAGCGGGACTTTGGGTGAGCAGTATTTT. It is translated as CASGPGTSGTLGEQYF.

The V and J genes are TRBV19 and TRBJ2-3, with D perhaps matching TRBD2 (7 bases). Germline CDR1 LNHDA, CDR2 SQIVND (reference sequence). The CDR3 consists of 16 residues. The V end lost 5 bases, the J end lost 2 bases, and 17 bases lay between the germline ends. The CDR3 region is CASSALGAGDTDTQYF. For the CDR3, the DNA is TGTGCCAGTAGTGCGCTGGGGGCGGGGGACACAGATACGCAGTATTTT.

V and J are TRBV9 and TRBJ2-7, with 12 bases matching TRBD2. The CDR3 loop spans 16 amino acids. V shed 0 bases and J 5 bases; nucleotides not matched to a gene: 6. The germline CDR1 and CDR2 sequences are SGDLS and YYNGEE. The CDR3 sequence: CASSVGLAGGHDEQYF. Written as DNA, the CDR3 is TGTGCCAGCAGCGTAGGGCTAGCGGGAGGGCATGACGAGCAGTACTTC.

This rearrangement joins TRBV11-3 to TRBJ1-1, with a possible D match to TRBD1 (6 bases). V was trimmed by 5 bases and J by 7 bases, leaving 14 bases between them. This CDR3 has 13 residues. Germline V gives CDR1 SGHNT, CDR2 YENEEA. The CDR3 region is CASSPIGGGEAFF. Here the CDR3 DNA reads TGTGCCAGCAGCCCCATTGGGGGCGGTGAAGCTTTCTTT.

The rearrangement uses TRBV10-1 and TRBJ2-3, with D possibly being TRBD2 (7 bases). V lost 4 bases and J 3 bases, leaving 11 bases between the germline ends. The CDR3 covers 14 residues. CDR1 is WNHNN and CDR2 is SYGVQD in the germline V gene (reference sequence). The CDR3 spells CASSVGGPTDTQYF. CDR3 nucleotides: TGCGCCAGCAGTGTCGGGGGGCCGACAGATACGCAGTATTTT.

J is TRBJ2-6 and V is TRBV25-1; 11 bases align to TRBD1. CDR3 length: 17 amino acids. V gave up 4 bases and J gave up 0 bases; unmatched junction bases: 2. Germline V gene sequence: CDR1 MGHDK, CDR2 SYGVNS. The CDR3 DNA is TGTGCCAGCAGTGCAGGGACAGGGGGCTCTGGGGCCAACGTCCTGACTTTC. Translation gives CASSAGTGGSGANVLTF. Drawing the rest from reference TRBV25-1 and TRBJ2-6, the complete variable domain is EADIYQTPRYLVIGTGKKITLECSQTMGHDKMYWYQQDPGMELHLIHYSYGVNSTEKGDLSSESTVSRIRTEHFPLTLESARPSHTSQYLCASSAGTGGSGANVLTFGAGSRLTVL.

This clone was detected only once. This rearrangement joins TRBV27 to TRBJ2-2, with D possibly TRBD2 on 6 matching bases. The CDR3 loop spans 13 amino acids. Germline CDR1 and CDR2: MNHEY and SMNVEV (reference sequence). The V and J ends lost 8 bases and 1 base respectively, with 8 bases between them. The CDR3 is CASAGLNTGELFF. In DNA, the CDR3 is TGTGCCAGCGCGGGACTGAACACCGGGGAGCTGTTTTTT.

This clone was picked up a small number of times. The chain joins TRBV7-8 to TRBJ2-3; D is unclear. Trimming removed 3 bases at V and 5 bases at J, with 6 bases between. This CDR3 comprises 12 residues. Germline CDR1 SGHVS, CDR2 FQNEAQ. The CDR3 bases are TGTGCCAGCAGCTTCCACAGAGATACGCAGTATTTT. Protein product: CASSFHRDTQYF.

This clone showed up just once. CDR3 coding DNA: TGTGCCAGTAGTATAGGGGGCGTTCTCCGGGATACGCAGTATTTT. Amino acids: CASSIGGVLRDTQYF. The J gene is TRBJ2-3, the V gene TRBV19; possible D gene TRBD1, 5 bases. Trimming left V 1 base short and J 6 bases short, with 14 bases between. The germline V gene has CDR1 LNHDA and CDR2 SQIVND (reference sequence). This CDR3 region has 15 residues.

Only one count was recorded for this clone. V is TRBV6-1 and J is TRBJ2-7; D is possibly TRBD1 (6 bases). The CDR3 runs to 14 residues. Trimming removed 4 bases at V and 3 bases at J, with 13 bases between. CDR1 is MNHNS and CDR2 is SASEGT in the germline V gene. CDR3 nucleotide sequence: TGTGCCAGCAGTGTCAGGGGCCCAGGCTACGAGCAGTACTTC. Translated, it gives CASSVRGPGYEQYF.

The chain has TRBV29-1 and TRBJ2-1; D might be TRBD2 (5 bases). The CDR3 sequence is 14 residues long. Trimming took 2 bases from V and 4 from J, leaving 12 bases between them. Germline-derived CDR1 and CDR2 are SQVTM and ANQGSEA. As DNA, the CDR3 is TGCAGCGTTGAATGGGAGATCAAATACAATGAGCAGTTCTTC. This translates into CSVEWEIKYNEQFF.

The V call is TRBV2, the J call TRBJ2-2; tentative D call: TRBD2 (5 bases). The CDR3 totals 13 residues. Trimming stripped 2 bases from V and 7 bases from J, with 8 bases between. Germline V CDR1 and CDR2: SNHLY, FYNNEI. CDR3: CASSELAIGELFF. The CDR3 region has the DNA TGTGCCAGCAGTGAACTAGCTATCGGGGAGCTGTTTTTT.

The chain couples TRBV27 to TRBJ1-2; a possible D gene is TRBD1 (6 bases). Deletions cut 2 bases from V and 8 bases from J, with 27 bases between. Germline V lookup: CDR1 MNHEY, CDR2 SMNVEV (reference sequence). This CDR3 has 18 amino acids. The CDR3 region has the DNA TGTGCCAGCAGTTTAAGAAGTGCGGGGGAAAAGGGGGGCGAGGGCTACACCTTC. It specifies CASSLRSAGEKGGEGYTF.

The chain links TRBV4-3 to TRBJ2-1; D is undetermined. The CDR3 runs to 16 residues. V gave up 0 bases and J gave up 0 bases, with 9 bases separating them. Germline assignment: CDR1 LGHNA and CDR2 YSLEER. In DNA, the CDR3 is TGCGCCAGCAGCCAAGACTACACAGTCTCCTACAATGAGCAGTTCTTC. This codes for CASSQDYTVSYNEQFF.